This passage covers 5 T cell receptor beta chains from one sample sequenced in a study of blood T cells in healthy people across ages. With a J-beta primer mix and a sample-barcoded 5' primer, a second PCR ran about 7 to 12 cycles. Via MiXCR, TCRdb re-called the 5' RACE reads, giving one row per CDR3 protein. Among fewer than 2 million distinct CDR3 sequences listed, roughly two fifths were seen once. The material sequenced was blood. Every receptor here comes from a human donor in good health.

V and J are TRBV20-1 and TRBJ2-1, with D perhaps matching TRBD1 (6 bases). V lost 1 base and J 0 bases, leaving 19 bases between the germline ends. The length of the CDR3 is 18 residues. CDR1 and CDR2 from the germline V gene are DFQATT and SNEGSKA (reference sequence). CDR3 protein: CSARGIHWTESSYNEQFF. The CDR3 coding sequence is TGCAGTGCTAGAGGAATACATTGGACAGAAAGCTCCTACAATGAGCAGTTCTTC.

The chain employs TRBV6-1 and TRBJ2-3; D assignment may be TRBD1 or TRBD2 (7 bases each). The CDR3 extends over 16 amino acids. Germline V gene sequence: CDR1 MNHNS, CDR2 SASEGT. Trimming took off 1 base at V and 7 bases at J, with 18 bases between the two ends. CDR3 coding DNA: TGTGCCAGCAGTGAAGGGGGGGGACAGACATATTATACGCAGTATTTT. Translation: CASSEGGGQTYYTQYF.

This chain connects TRBV12-3 or TRBV12-4 to TRBJ2-5; the match to TRBD1 covers 8 bases. V lost 2 bases and J lost 3; bases outside the gene matches: 5. This CDR3 contains 15 residues. CDR3 DNA sequence: TGTGCCAGCAGTTTATCACCGACAGGGGAAGAGACCCAGTACTTC. It specifies CASSLSPTGEETQYF.

The sample holds many counts of this clonotype. An end of the junction does not agree with germline; a read error may underlie this. The chain carries TRBV4-1 and TRBJ2-6; no firm D call. This CDR3 is 15 amino acids long. Looked up from germline, CDR1 is MGHRA and CDR2 is YSYEKL. The CDR3 DNA follows: TGTGCCAGCAGCCAAGGCCACTCTGGGGCCAACGTCCTGACTTTC. Encoded protein: CASSQGHSGANVLTF.

This clonotype occurred a few times. V gene TRBV7-8 combines with J gene TRBJ2-3, with D possibly TRBD2 on 6 matching bases. CDR3 size: 16 residues. From germline, CDR1 is SGHVS and CDR2 FQNEAQ. Trimming left V 2 bases short and J 3 bases short, with 15 bases between. CDR3 loop: CASSLNVGRGTDTQYF. CDR3 sequence (DNA): TGTGCCAGCAGCTTAAATGTCGGGAGAGGGACAGATACGCAGTATTTT.